This TCR beta chain was documented in a study of spatial heterogeneity in lung cancer. Germline loops: CDR1 MNHEY, CDR2 SVGEGT. This CDR3 region has 14 residues. Trimming shortened V by 5 bases and J by 7 bases, and 15 bases separated the two germline ends. In TCRdb, the 5' RACE reads were re-called with MiXCR into one record per CDR3 protein. Of about 44,000 distinct CDR3 sequences listed, approximately 15% are singletons. This clonotype has ten or more counts. Time point reported: sample taken at primary tumor resection. The donors, 70 to 80 patients with untreated early-stage non-small cell lung cancer, provided the samples. Sequencing covered unsorted whole RNA taken from tumor, nontumor lung or frozen PBMC.

The starting material was PBMCs, obtained at surgery. The chain recombines TRBV6-2 or TRBV6-3 with TRBJ1-5; D is undetermined. This receptor was obtained from a male donor with early-stage non-small cell lung cancer. Here the CDR3 DNA reads TGTGCCAGCAGTCAGAGGGTCCCGGGGCAGCCCCAGCATTTT. Encoded protein: CASSQRVPGQPQHF.